A single sample gave rise to the 20 T cell receptor beta chains below, sequenced in a study of blood T cells in healthy people across ages. For the second PCR, which ran for about 6 to 11 cycles, a sample-barcoded 5' primer and a J-beta primer mix were used. MiXCR, applied by TCRdb to the 5' RACE reads, yields one record per CDR3 protein. Among fewer than 1,000,000 distinct CDR3 sequences listed, around 43% were seen once. Specimen: blood. Every receptor here comes from a man aged 60 to 75 in good health.

This clonotype was found many times. The V gene is TRBV12-3 or TRBV12-4, the J gene TRBJ1-2, with 7 bases that match TRBD1. V trimming: 3 bases; J trimming: 5 bases; junction bases outside the gene matches: 6. This CDR3 spans 14 amino acids. In nucleotides, the CDR3 is TGTGCCAGCAGTTTGACAGGGCAATCGTATGGCTACACCTTC. It is translated as CASSLTGQSYGYTF.

The sample holds a few counts of this clonotype. The gene calls are TRBV4-1 and TRBJ1-1; D is unclear. The germline gives CDR1 MGHRA, CDR2 YSYEKL. This CDR3 is 15 amino acids long. The V end lost 1 base, the J end lost 1 base, and 10 bases lay between the germline ends. The CDR3 nucleotides are TGCGCCAGCAGCCAAGTCGGACCTTGGAACACTGAAGCTTTCTTT. Encoded protein: CASSQVGPWNTEAFF.

Remarks on this clonotype: A much bigger clone sits one base away, suggesting this may be a read error. The rearrangement uses TRBV10-2 and TRBJ1-6, with D unclear. The length of the CDR3 is 13 residues. Germline assignment: CDR1 WSHSY and CDR2 SAAADI. The DNA of the CDR3 is TGCGCCAGCAAGTACTCCTATAATCCACCCCTCCACTTT. It codes for CASKYSYNPPLHF.

The chain has TRBV18 and TRBJ1-4; 7 bases match TRBD1. Germline V lookup: CDR1 KGHSH, CDR2 LQKENI. The CDR3 is 16 residues long. V gave up 3 bases and J gave up 0 bases; unmatched junction bases: 4. CDR3 in DNA: TGTGCCAGCTCACCCCGACAGGGCCCAACTAATGAAAAACTGTTTTTT. Translating it yields CASSPRQGPTNEKLFF.

This clonotype was counted ten times or more. This rearrangement joins TRBV7-2 to TRBJ1-5, with 7 bases matching TRBD1. Germline V gene sequence: CDR1 SGHTA, CDR2 FQGNSA. The V gene end was trimmed by 0 bases and the J gene end by 1 base; junction bases not matched to a gene: 0. The CDR3 has 15 residues. The CDR3 DNA sequence: TGTGCCAGCAGCTTAGCGGGACAGAGCAATCAGCCCCAGCATTTT. The encoded protein is CASSLAGQSNQPQHF.

This clonotype was counted a few times. The rearrangement uses TRBV20-1 and TRBJ1-2; maybe TRBD1 (5 bases). This CDR3 region has 14 residues. Germline V gene lookup returns CDR1 DFQATT and CDR2 SNEGSKA (reference sequence). V was clipped by 6 bases and J by 4 bases, with 18 bases between them. The CDR3 spells CSAAAVGAFYGYTF. The DNA for the CDR3 is TGCAGTGCAGCAGCCGTTGGGGCCTTCTATGGCTACACCTTC.

The chain carries TRBV7-3 and TRBJ2-1; 12 nucleotides match TRBD2. Per germline, CDR1 SGHTA and CDR2 FQGTGA. The V and J ends lost 4 bases and 8 bases, in that order; junction bases with no gene match: 6. The CDR3 runs 15 residues. As DNA, the CDR3 is TGTGCCAGCAGCTCTCAACTAGCGGGGGGACATGAGCAGTTCTTC. It specifies CASSSQLAGGHEQFF.

The chain couples TRBV7-2 to TRBJ2-5, with TRBD2 matching 13 bases. This CDR3 comprises 14 residues. Per the germline V gene, CDR1 is SGHTA and CDR2 is FQGNSA. Trimming removed 5 bases from V and 12 bases from J; junction bases left unmatched: 9. CDR3 DNA: TGTGCCAGCAGCCACGGGACTAGCGGGGCTCCTGAGTACTTC. Amino acid sequence: CASSHGTSGAPEYF.

To note about this clonotype: Mismatch with germline at one junction end may stem from a read error. The rearrangement uses TRBV12-3 or TRBV12-4 and TRBJ2-3; D unresolved. The CDR3 sequence is 13 residues long. As DNA, the CDR3 is TGTGCCTGCAGTTTGGGAAGCACAGATACGCAGTATTTT. Residues: CACSLGSTDTQYF.

The rearrangement links TRBV12-5 to TRBJ2-1; 8 nucleotides line up with TRBD2. Looked up from germline, CDR1 is LGHNT and CDR2 is FRNRAP. Unmatched junction bases numbered 7, after V lost 3 bases and J lost 9 bases. The length of the CDR3 is 14 residues. The CDR3 region is CASGFSGKEGEQFF. The DNA for the CDR3 is TGTGCTAGTGGTTTTAGCGGGAAGGAGGGTGAGCAGTTCTTC.

The chain carries TRBV6-1 and TRBJ2-7, with D perhaps matching TRBD1 (5 bases). CDR3 size: 16 residues. Germline V lookup: CDR1 MNHNS, CDR2 SASEGT. Trimming left V 3 bases short and J 0 bases short, with 15 bases between. The CDR3 protein is CASSDVRTTSSYEQYF. CDR3 nucleotides: TGTGCCAGCAGTGATGTTAGGACAACGAGCTCCTACGAGCAGTACTTC.

This clonotype was seen more than once but under ten times. This rearrangement joins TRBV7-9 to TRBJ1-6; TRBD1 might be the D (6 bases). CDR3 length: 15 residues. V lost 5 bases to trimming and J lost 10 bases, with 18 bases between them. CDR1 SEHNR and CDR2 FQNEAQ come from the germline V gene (reference sequence). CDR3 region: CASSPRGPHDSPLHF. CDR3 sequence (DNA): TGTGCCAGCAGCCCCCGGGGGCCCCATGACTCACCCCTCCACTTT.

This clonotype was detected a few times. J is TRBJ2-7 and V is TRBV4-1; 15 bases agree with TRBD2. The CDR3 has 17 residues. V trimming: 3 bases; J trimming: 0 bases; junction bases outside the gene matches: 3. Germline V CDR1 and CDR2: MGHRA, YSYEKL. This chain's CDR3 is CASSQGLAGGSSYEQYF. CDR3 DNA sequence: TGCGCCAGCAGCCAGGGACTAGCGGGGGGAAGCTCCTACGAGCAGTACTTC.

This clonotype was recorded a few times. This chain uses TRBV12-3 or TRBV12-4 with TRBJ1-5, with D hard to call. The V gene lost 5 bases and the J gene lost 3 bases, with 11 bases spanning the gap. This CDR3 spans 14 amino acids. CDR3: CASSPDGFNQPQHF. Written as DNA, the CDR3 is TGTGCCAGCAGTCCGGACGGTTTCAATCAGCCCCAGCATTTT.

The J gene is TRBJ2-7, the V gene TRBV4-3, with 10 bases that match TRBD1. The CDR3 spans 17 residues. Germline-derived CDR1 and CDR2 are LGHNA and YSLEER. V trimming: 6 bases; J trimming: 5 bases; junction bases outside the gene matches: 16. CDR3 amino acids: CASRTSSPGQGMNEQYF. The CDR3 nucleotides are TGCGCCAGCAGAACCTCGAGCCCGGGACAGGGGATGAACGAGCAGTACTTC.

The chain employs TRBV6-6 and TRBJ2-4; a possible D gene is TRBD2 (6 bases). From germline, CDR1 is MNHNY and CDR2 SVGAGI (reference sequence). The CDR3 is 13 residues long. Trimming left V 7 bases short and J 13 bases short, with 20 bases between. Here the CDR3 DNA reads TGTGCCAGCATGGAGACAGACCTTGGAGGGCAGTACTTC. This codes for CASMETDLGGQYF.

The chain links TRBV15 to TRBJ2-1, with D perhaps TRBD1 (6 bases). V was shortened by 1 base and J by 6 bases, with 13 bases between the two germline ends. The CDR3 has 15 amino acids. Germline V gene sequence: CDR1 LNHNV, CDR2 YYDKDF (reference sequence). CDR3 sequence reads: CATSRAGQIFNEQFF. In DNA form, the CDR3 reads TGTGCCACCAGCAGAGCGGGACAAATCTTCAATGAGCAGTTCTTC. The full variable domain, its missing parts supplied by reference TRBV15 and TRBJ2-1, is DAMVIQNPRYQVTQFGKPVTLSCSQTLNHNVMYWYQQKSSQAPKLLFHYYDKDFNNEADTPDNFQSRRPNTSFCFLDIRSPGLGDTAMYLCATSRAGQIFNEQFFGPGTRLTVL.

The chain couples TRBV7-2 to TRBJ2-3; D possibly corresponds to TRBD1 (6 bases). V gave up 6 bases and J gave up 5 bases, with 15 bases separating them. Germline assignment: CDR1 SGHTA and CDR2 FQGNSA. The length of the CDR3 is 14 residues. The CDR3 protein is CASRGGAMVDTQYF. For the CDR3, the DNA is TGTGCCAGCAGAGGGGGAGCTATGGTAGATACGCAGTATTTT.

The chain recombines TRBV7-9 with TRBJ2-1; 10 nucleotides match TRBD1. Germline CDR1 reads SEHNR; CDR2 reads FQNEAQ (reference sequence). This CDR3 has 15 residues. The junction had 8 bases not matched to a gene; V was cut back by 5 bases and J by 7 bases. The CDR3 nucleotides read TGTGCCAGCAGCCTAGACAGGGGGCATAGGAATGAGCAGTTCTTC. Amino acids: CASSLDRGHRNEQFF.

This sequence joins TRBV12-3 or TRBV12-4 and TRBJ2-2; TRBD2 aligns across 7 bases. Trimming at V came to 1 base and at J to 0 bases, leaving 8 bases not matched to a gene. The CDR3 runs 18 residues. DNA for the CDR3: TGTGCCAGCAGTTTAGTTCCGGGGGGACCCGCGAACACCGGGGAGCTGTTTTTT. Residues: CASSLVPGGPANTGELFF.